The rows below give T cell receptor beta chains drawn from one sample of a study of blood T cell repertoires in COVID-19. Clones were read by immunoSEQ multiplex PCR, and TCRdb kept only the in-frame ones, dropping some. The table shows about 14,000 clones, with about 84% occurring only once. Sequencing was carried out using peripheral blood. The receptor set was obtained from a human donor in a cohort sampled during active COVID-19. CDR3s include the opening cysteine and the closing phenylalanine or tryptophan. The D gene is left open where the match is weak. Size is stated for part of the rows, as once, few or many counts, or as a class when the clone is expanded.

d_call	clone_size	v_call	j_call	cdr3_nt	cdr3_aa
TRBD1	.	TRBV9	TRBJ1-6	TGTGCCAGCAGCGTCGCCGGGACAGGTGGATCACCCCTCCACTTT	CASSVAGTGGSPLHF
.	.	TRBV9	TRBJ2-3	TGTGCCAGCAGCCCTAGTGCAGGAGGAAGCACAGATACGCAGTATTTT	CASSPSAGGSTDTQYF
TRBD1	.	TRBV2	TRBJ2-2	TGTGCCAGCAGCTGGACAGGGGCCGCCGGGGAGCTGTTTTTT	CASSWTGAAGELFF
TRBD2	.	TRBV24-1	TRBJ2-1	TGTGCCACCAGTGATATGGACCCGGGGGGAGGGCGGTACAATGAGCAGTTCTTC	CATSDMDPGGGRYNEQFF
.	.	TRBV6-5	TRBJ2-5	TGTGCCAGCAGTCGGACGGACTCGACCCAGTACTTC	CASSRTDSTQYF
.	once	TRBV30	TRBJ2-7	TGTGCCTTAGGGGGTTACGAGCAGTACTTC	CALGGYEQYF
.	.	TRBV28	TRBJ2-5	TGTGCCAGCAGTTTCGGGGAGACCCAGTACTTC	CASSFGETQYF
.	.	TRBV14	TRBJ1-1	TGTGCCAGCAGCCCGGACACAACGCCCACCCGTGAAGCTTTCTTT	CASSPDTTPTREAFF
TRBD2	.	TRBV7-3	TRBJ2-3	TGTGCCAGCAGCCTAGGGGCGGGAGGGCAAGGAGATACGCAGTATTTT	CASSLGAGGQGDTQYF
TRBD1	.	TRBV11-3	TRBJ2-1	TGTGCCAGCAGCTACCGACAGGGGGGGTACAATGAGCAGTTCTTC	CASSYRQGGYNEQFF
TRBD2	many	TRBV12-3/TRBV12-4	TRBJ2-5	TGTGCCAGCAGCCTAAGGCTAGCGGAGCCGTGGTACTTC	CASSLRLAEPWYF
.	.	TRBV4-3	TRBJ1-1	TGCGCCAGCAGCCAAGTCGTGACAGGAAACACTGAAGCTTTCTTT	CASSQVVTGNTEAFF
TRBD2	.	TRBV7-2	TRBJ2-1	TGTGCCAGCAGCTTAGTGGCTAGCGGTTCCTACAATGAGCAGTTCTTC	CASSLVASGSYNEQFF
.	.	TRBV7-2	TRBJ2-2	TGTGCCTCCTCAGGGGTGACAACGAACACCGGGGAGCTGTTTTTT	CASSGVTTNTGELFF
.	few	TRBV4-2	TRBJ2-7	TGTGCCAGCAGCCAAGATTGGGGGGACAGCTCCTACGAGCAGTACTTC	CASSQDWGDSSYEQYF
.	.	TRBV7-3	TRBJ2-3	TGTGCCAGCAGCTTCGGGACTTCAACAGATACGCAGTATTTT	CASSFGTSTDTQYF
.	few	TRBV4-3	TRBJ2-4	TGCGCCAGCAGCCAAGATCGAAAGGGACTAGCCAAAAACATTCAGTACTTC	CASSQDRKGLAKNIQYF
.	.	TRBV5-6	TRBJ2-7	TGTGCCAGCAGCTGGGGGCAAGAGGGCTACGAGCAGTACTTC	CASSWGQEGYEQYF
.	.	TRBV3-1/TRBV3-2	TRBJ2-6	TGTGCCAGCAGCCAAGACATCGGGGCCAACGTCCTGACTTTC	CASSQDIGANVLTF
.	.	TRBV24-1	TRBJ1-2	TGTGCCACCAGCGGGCCCGGGGAGGCTAACTATGGCTACACCTTC	CATSGPGEANYGYTF
TRBD1	.	TRBV27	TRBJ2-7	TGTGCCAGCAGCACACAGGGGGCGAGTTACGAGCAGTACTTC	CASSTQGASYEQYF
.	.	TRBV4-2	TRBJ2-1	TGTGCCAGCAGCCAAGCGGAGTCTCACTTCGATGAGCAGTTCTTC	CASSQAESHFDEQFF
.	once	TRBV3-1/TRBV3-2	TRBJ2-7	TGTGCCAGCAGCTCTAGGGGGAACTACGAGCAGTACTTC	CASSSRGNYEQYF
TRBD2	.	TRBV19	TRBJ2-7	TGTGCCAGTAGCCCCCTAGCGGGGGCCTACGAGCAGTACTTC	CASSPLAGAYEQYF
TRBD2	.	TRBV2	TRBJ2-3	TGTGCCAGCGACGGGCTAGCGGCAGATACGCAGTATTTT	CASDGLAADTQYF
.	.	TRBV29-1	TRBJ2-2	TGCAGCGTTGAAGAGCCACGGGGAGGATCGGCCGGGGAGCTGTTTTTT	CSVEEPRGGSAGELFF
TRBD1	.	TRBV28	TRBJ1-6	TGTGCCAGCAGCACGGCCCCTACGACAGGGGTAAATTCACCCCTCCACTTT	CASSTAPTTGVNSPLHF
.	.	TRBV27	TRBJ1-5	TGTGCCAGCAGTTTAAGCAGCAATCAGCCCCAGCATTTT	CASSLSSNQPQHF
TRBD2	many	TRBV7-9	TRBJ2-7	TGTGCCAGCAGCTCACCCGGGGGGACCTACGAGCAGTACTTC	CASSSPGGTYEQYF
.	.	TRBV3-1/TRBV3-2	TRBJ2-5	TGTGCCAGCAGCCAAGTTGTCTTTTCCGGGGGAGTCCAAGAGACCCAGTACTTC	CASSQVVFSGGVQETQYF
TRBD2	.	TRBV6-5	TRBJ2-7	TGTGCCAGCAGCTTCGGGACTAGCGGAGCCTACGAGCAGTACTTC	CASSFGTSGAYEQYF
TRBD1	.	TRBV6-5	TRBJ2-1	TGTGCCAGCAGTTACTCTGGAAGGGGGCGAAGGAATGAGCAGTTCTTC	CASSYSGRGRRNEQFF
TRBD1	.	TRBV6-1	TRBJ2-1	TGTGCCAGCAGTGAAGCGGACAGGGGGCGAAATGAGCAGTTCTTC	CASSEADRGRNEQFF
.	.	TRBV2	TRBJ1-1	TGTGCCAGCAGTCTGACACGTATGAACACTGAAGCTTTCTTT	CASSLTRMNTEAFF
.	.	TRBV7-2	TRBJ2-4	TGTGCCAGCAGCTTAGTGGCAGGGGCTCAAGCCAAAAACATTCAGTACTTC	CASSLVAGAQAKNIQYF
.	.	TRBV3-1/TRBV3-2	TRBJ1-4	TGTGCCAGCAGCCAAGATCGCAGGGGCGGATTAACTAATGAAAAACTGTTTTTT	CASSQDRRGGLTNEKLFF
.	once	TRBV7-3	TRBJ2-2	TGTGCCAGCAGCCCCAGGGAGGCCGGGGAGCTGTTTTTT	CASSPREAGELFF
.	.	TRBV21-1	TRBJ2-2	TGTGCCAGCAGCCCGCGGGACAGGGTAACCGGGGAGCTGTTTTTT	CASSPRDRVTGELFF
.	.	TRBV28	TRBJ2-7	TGTGCCAGCAGTCCCCGGACGGGAGAGCAGTACTTC	CASSPRTGEQYF
TRBD1	.	TRBV29-1	TRBJ2-3	TGCAGCGTTGAAGATTGGACAGGAGACACAGATACGCAGTATTTT	CSVEDWTGDTDTQYF
TRBD2	.	TRBV18	TRBJ2-7	TGTGCCAGCTCAGGGACTAGCGGAGCCTACGAGCAGTACTTC	CASSGTSGAYEQYF
TRBD1	few	TRBV27	TRBJ1-1	TGTGCCAGCAGTTCCGGACAGGCAGCAGAAGCTTTCTTT	CASSSGQAAEAFF
TRBD1	.	TRBV13	TRBJ2-5	TGTGCCAGCAGCTACCGCGACAGGGGCGCTGAGACCCAGTACTTC	CASSYRDRGAETQYF
.	.	TRBV27	TRBJ2-4	TGTGCCAGCAGTTTAGGGGGCCAGGACATTCAGTACTTC	CASSLGGQDIQYF
.	.	TRBV7-8	TRBJ1-2	TGTGCCGCGGGGGTAGACTATGGCTACACCTTC	CAAGVDYGYTF
.	.	TRBV28	TRBJ2-1	TGTGCCAGCAGCCTCAGTGCGGGGTTCAATGAGCAGTTCTTC	CASSLSAGFNEQFF
TRBD1	.	TRBV7-6	TRBJ2-1	TGTGCCAGCAGCGTCCTGACACAGGGGGCTAAGGACAATGAGCAGTTCTTC	CASSVLTQGAKDNEQFF
.	medium-sized	TRBV5-8	TRBJ2-5	TGTGCCAGCAGCCTTGGTAACAGCCGAGAGACCCAGTACTTC	CASSLGNSRETQYF
.	.	TRBV19	TRBJ1-5	TGTGCCAGTAGTATAGGGGGGGGCGATCAGCCCCAGCATTTT	CASSIGGGDQPQHF
TRBD2	.	TRBV4-1	TRBJ2-5	TGCGCCAGCAGCCAAGTGGTCACGGGAGGGTTACAAGAGACCCAGTACTTC	CASSQVVTGGLQETQYF
.	once	TRBV6-6	TRBJ2-4	TGTGCCAGCAGTTTGCAGGGCTTCATTCAGTACTTC	CASSLQGFIQYF
.	.	TRBV27	TRBJ2-3	TGTGCCAGCATTACGGGGGATACGCAGTATTTT	CASITGDTQYF
.	.	TRBV5-1	TRBJ2-5	TGCGCCAGCGGGGGGCAAGAGACCCAGTACTTC	CASGGQETQYF
.	.	TRBV20-1	TRBJ2-1	TGCAGCATCAGCGCAAGACCCGAGCAGTTCTTC	CSISARPEQFF
TRBD1	.	TRBV5-6	TRBJ2-7	TGTGCCAGCAGCCAGGGACAGGGGCTCTACGAGCAGTACTTC	CASSQGQGLYEQYF